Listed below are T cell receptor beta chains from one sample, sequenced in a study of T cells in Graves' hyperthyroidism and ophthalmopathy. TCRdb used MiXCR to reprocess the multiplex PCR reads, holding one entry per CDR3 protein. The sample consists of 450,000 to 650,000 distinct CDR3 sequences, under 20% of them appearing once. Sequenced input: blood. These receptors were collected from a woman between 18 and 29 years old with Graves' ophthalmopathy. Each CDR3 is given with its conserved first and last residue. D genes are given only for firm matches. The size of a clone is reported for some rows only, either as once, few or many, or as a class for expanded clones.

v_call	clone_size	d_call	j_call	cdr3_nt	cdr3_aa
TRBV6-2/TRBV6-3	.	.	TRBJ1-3	TGTGCCAGCAGTTACTCGATTCGTCTCAGGGGAAACACCATATATTTT	CASSYSIRLRGNTIYF
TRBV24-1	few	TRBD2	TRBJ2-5	TGTGCCACCAGTGATAGGGCTAGCGGGGGTGCAGAGACCCAGTACTTC	CATSDRASGGAETQYF
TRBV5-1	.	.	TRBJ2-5	TGCGCCAGCAGCGTACCCGGGTCTAGCGAGACCCAGTACTTC	CASSVPGSSETQYF
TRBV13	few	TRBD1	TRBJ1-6	TGTGCCAGCAGCCGCCGACAGGGTGATTCACCCCTCCACTTT	CASSRRQGDSPLHF
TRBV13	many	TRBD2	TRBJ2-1	TGTGCCAGCAGCTTAGGTGTAGCGGGGGAGCAGTTCTTC	CASSLGVAGEQFF
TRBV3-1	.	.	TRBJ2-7	TGTGCCAGCAGCCAAGAATCGAGGGGCCGGACCTACGAGCAGTACTTC	CASSQESRGRTYEQYF
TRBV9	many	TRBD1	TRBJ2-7	TGTGCCAGCAGCGTAGGGGACAGCGTCACCTACGAGCAGTACTTC	CASSVGDSVTYEQYF
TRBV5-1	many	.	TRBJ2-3	TGCGCCAGCAGCTTGGATGTGCGCACAGATACGCAGTATTTT	CASSLDVRTDTQYF
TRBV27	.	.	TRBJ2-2	TGTGCCAGCAGTGGACGGGGGTGGAACGGGGAGCTGTTTTTT	CASSGRGWNGELFF
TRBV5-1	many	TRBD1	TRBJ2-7	TGCGCCAGCAGAGGGACAGGTCACTACGAGCAGTACTTC	CASRGTGHYEQYF
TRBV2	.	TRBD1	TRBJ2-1	TGTGCCAGCAGCCGGGACAGATCGGCTTCGTGGGGGTACAATGAGCAGTTCTTC	CASSRDRSASWGYNEQFF
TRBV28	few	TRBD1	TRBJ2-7	TGTGCCAGCAGTCCAAACCGGGACAGGGGATACAATGAGCAGTACTTC	CASSPNRDRGYNEQYF
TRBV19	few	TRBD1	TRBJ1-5	TGTGCCAGTAGTATAGATACAGGGGGCATAACTAGCAATCAGCCCCAGCATTTT	CASSIDTGGITSNQPQHF
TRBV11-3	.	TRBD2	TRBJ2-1	TGTGCCAGCAGCCAAGATCTTTCAGCGGGGGGGACTGATGAGCAGTTCTTC	CASSQDLSAGGTDEQFF
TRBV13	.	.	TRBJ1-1	TGCGCCAGCAGCCAAGAATGGACCGCGCTTGAAGCTTTCTTT	CASSQEWTALEAFF
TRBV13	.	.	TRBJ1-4	TGTGCCAGCACAGGACGAGGTCTTGATAATGAAAAACTGTTTTTT	CASTGRGLDNEKLFF
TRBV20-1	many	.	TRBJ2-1	TGCAGTGCTAGAGAGGCCGCGGGACAGGAGCAGTTCTTC	CSAREAAGQEQFF
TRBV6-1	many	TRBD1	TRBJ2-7	TGTGCCAGCAGTTTACCGGGACAGGGCGACGAGCAGTACTTC	CASSLPGQGDEQYF
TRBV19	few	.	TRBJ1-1	TGTGCCAGTAGTCGTTCCCACCTTAGGGGGAACACTGAAGCTTTCTTT	CASSRSHLRGNTEAFF
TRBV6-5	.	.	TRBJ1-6	TGTGCCAGCAGTTACGGGGACTATAATTCACCCCTCCACTTT	CASSYGDYNSPLHF
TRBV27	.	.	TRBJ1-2	TGTGCCAGCAGTTTAGACGGAACGAACTATGGCTACACCTTC	CASSLDGTNYGYTF
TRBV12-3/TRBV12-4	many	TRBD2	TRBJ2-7	TGTGCCAGCAGTTTAGTCGCGGGAGGGTACGAGCAGTACTTC	CASSLVAGGYEQYF
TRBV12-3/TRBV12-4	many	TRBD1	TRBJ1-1	TGTGCCAGCAGTTTAATAAGGGGGCGTCTCTCGTACACTGAAGCTTTCTTT	CASSLIRGRLSYTEAFF
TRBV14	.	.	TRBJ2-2	TGTGCCAGCAGCTCTCAGGTGATGGTAGGGACCGGGGAGCTGTTTTTT	CASSSQVMVGTGELFF
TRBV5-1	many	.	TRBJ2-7	TGCGCCAGCAGCCCGAGGGCCGGACGGAGCTCCTACGAGCAGTACTTC	CASSPRAGRSSYEQYF
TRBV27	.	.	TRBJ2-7	TGTGCCAGCAGTTTACAGGGATATGGCTACGAGCAGTACTTC	CASSLQGYGYEQYF
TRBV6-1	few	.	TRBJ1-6	TGTGCCAGCAGTGAAGTAGCTTCACCCCTCCACTTT	CASSEVASPLHF
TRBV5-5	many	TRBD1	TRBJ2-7	TGTGCCAGCAGCGCTAGAGCGGGACAGGGCTACGAGCAGTACTTC	CASSARAGQGYEQYF
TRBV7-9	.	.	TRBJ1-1	TGTGCCAGCACCCTAGGACAGCCCATGAACACTGAAGCTTTCTTT	CASTLGQPMNTEAFF
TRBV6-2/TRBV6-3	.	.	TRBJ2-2	TGTGCCAGCAGTTACACCGGGTGGGCGAACACCGGGGAGCTGTTTTTT	CASSYTGWANTGELFF
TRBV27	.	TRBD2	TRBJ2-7	TGTGCCAGCAATCAGCGGGGGAGCTCCTACGAGCAGTACTTC	CASNQRGSSYEQYF
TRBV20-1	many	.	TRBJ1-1	TGCAGGGGGAGGGGTACTTTCTTT	CRGRGTFF
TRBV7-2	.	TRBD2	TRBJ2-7	TGTGCCAGCAGTTGGGGACTAGCGGGAGCAGGCGAGCAGTACTTC	CASSWGLAGAGEQYF
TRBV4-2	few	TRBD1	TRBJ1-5	TGTGCCAGCAGCCAAGATGAGAGGACAGGGGTTAGCAATCAGCCCCAGCATTTT	CASSQDERTGVSNQPQHF
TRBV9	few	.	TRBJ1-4	TGTGCCAGCAGCGCGGCATCCCCTCGGACTAATGAAAAACTGTTTTTT	CASSAASPRTNEKLFF
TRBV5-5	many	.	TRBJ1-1	TGTGCCAGCAGCTTATTTCTACAGACTGAAGCTTTCTTT	CASSLFLQTEAFF
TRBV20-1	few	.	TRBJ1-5	TGCAGTGCTAGGAACCCCGGGACCCCCGGGGAGGCCCAGCATTTT	CSARNPGTPGEAQHF
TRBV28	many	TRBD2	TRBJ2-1	TGTGCCAGCAGTTTAGGTGGGAGGGCCGGGGATGAGCAGTTCTTC	CASSLGGRAGDEQFF
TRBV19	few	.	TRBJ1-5	TGTGCCAGTAGTAACCTGTGGAGGGGGACTCATCAGCCCCAGCATTTT	CASSNLWRGTHQPQHF
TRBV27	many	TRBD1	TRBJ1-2	TGTGCCAGCGGGACAGGGGGCGCGAGATCCGGCTACACCTTC	CASGTGGARSGYTF
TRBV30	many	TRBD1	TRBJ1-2	TGTGCCTGGGACAGGGGATATGGCTACACCTTC	CAWDRGYGYTF